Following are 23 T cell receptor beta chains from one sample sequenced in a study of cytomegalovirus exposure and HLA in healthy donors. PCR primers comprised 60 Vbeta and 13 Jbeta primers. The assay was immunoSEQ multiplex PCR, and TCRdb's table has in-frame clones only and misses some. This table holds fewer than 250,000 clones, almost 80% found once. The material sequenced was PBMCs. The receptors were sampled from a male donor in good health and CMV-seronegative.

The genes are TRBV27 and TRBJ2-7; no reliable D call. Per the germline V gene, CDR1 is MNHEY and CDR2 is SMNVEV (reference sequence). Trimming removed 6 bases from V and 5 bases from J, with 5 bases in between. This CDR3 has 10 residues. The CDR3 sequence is CASRPDEQYF. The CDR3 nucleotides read TGTGCCAGCAGGCCGGACGAGCAGTACTTC.

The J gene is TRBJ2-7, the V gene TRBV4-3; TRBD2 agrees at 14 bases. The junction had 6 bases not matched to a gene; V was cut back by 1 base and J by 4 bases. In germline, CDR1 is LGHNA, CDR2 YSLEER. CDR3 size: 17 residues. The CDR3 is CASSQAHGLAGGYEQYF. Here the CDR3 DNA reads TGCGCCAGCAGCCAAGCACACGGACTAGCGGGAGGATACGAGCAGTACTTC.

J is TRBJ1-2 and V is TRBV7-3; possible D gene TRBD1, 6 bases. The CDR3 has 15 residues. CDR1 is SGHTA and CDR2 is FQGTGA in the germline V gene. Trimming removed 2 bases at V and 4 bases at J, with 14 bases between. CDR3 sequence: CASSLGAGDLYGYTF. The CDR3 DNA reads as TGTGCCAGCAGCTTAGGAGCAGGGGATCTCTATGGCTACACCTTC. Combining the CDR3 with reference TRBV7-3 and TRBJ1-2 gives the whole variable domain GAGVSQTPSNKVTEKGKYVELRCDPISGHTALYWYRQSLGQGPEFLIYFQGTGAADDSGLPNDRFFAVRPEGSVSTLKIQRTERGDSAVYLCASSLGAGDLYGYTFGSGTRLTVV.

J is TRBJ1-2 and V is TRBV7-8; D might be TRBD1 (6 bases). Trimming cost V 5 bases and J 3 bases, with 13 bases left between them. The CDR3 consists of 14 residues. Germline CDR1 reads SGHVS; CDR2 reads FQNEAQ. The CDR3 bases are TGTGCCAGCAGCCCTTCGGACAGTTACTATGGCTACACCTTC. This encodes CASSPSDSYYGYTF.

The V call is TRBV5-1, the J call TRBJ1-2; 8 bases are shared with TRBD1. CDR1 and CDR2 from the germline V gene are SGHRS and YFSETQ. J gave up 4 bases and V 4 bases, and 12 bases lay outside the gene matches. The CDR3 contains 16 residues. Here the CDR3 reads CASSQDQGAVRYGYTF. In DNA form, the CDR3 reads TGCGCCAGCAGCCAAGATCAGGGGGCTGTTCGCTATGGCTACACCTTC.

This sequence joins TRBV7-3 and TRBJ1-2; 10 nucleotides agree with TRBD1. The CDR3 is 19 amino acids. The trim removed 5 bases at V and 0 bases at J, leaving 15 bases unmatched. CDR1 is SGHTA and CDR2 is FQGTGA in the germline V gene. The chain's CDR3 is CASSAILRDRGKTNYGYTF. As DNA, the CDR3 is TGTGCCAGCAGCGCCATCCTCCGGGACAGGGGAAAGACTAACTATGGCTACACCTTC.

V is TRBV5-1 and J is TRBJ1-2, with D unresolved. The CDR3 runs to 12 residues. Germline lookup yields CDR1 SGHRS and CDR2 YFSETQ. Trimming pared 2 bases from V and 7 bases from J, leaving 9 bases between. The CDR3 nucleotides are TGCGCCAGCAGCTTTGGCCTTGCTGGCTACACCTTC. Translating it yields CASSFGLAGYTF. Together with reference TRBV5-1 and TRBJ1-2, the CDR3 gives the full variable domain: KAGVTQTPRYLIKTRGQQVTLSCSPISGHRSVSWYQQTPGQGLQFLFEYFSETQRNKGNFPGRFSGRQFSNSRSEMNVSTLELGDSALYLCASSFGLAGYTFGSGTRLTVV.

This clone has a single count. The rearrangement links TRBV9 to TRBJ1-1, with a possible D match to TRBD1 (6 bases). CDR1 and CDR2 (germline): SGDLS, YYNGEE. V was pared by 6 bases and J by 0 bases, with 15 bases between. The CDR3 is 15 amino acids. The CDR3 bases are TGTGCCAGCAAGGTTGTCAAGGGGGTGAACACTGAAGCTTTCTTT. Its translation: CASKVVKGVNTEAFF.

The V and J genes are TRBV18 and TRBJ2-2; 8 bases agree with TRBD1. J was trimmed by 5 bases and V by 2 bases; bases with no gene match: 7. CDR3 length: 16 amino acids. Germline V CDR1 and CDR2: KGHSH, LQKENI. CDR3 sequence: CASSPESGGQTGELFF. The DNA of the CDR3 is TGTGCCAGCTCACCAGAGTCAGGGGGCCAAACCGGGGAGCTGTTTTTT.

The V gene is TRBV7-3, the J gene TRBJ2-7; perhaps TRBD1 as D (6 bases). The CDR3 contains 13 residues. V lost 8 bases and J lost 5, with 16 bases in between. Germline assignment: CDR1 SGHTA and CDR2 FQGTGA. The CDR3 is CASASGAGDEQYF. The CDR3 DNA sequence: TGTGCCAGCGCCTCAGGGGCTGGAGACGAGCAGTACTTC.

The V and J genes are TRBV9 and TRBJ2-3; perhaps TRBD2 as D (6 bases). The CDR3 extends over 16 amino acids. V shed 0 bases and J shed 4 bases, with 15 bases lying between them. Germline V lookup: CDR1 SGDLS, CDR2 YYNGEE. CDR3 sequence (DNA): TGTGCCAGCAGCGTAGGGGGCGGACTACAATCAGATACGCAGTATTTT. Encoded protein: CASSVGGGLQSDTQYF.

In DNA, the CDR3 is TGTGCCAGCAGTGAAGTCACAGAAACTGAAGCTTTCTTT. It encodes CASSEVTETEAFF. The chain couples TRBV2 to TRBJ1-1; no reliable D call. Germline lookup yields CDR1 SNHLY and CDR2 FYNNEI. The CDR3 consists of 13 residues. V gave up 1 base and J gave up 5 bases, with 8 bases separating them.

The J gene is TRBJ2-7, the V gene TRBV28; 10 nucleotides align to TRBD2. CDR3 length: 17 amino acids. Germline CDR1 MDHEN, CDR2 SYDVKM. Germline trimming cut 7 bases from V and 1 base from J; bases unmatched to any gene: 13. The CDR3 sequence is CASISRGSGRLSYEQYF. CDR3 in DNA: TGTGCCAGCATCTCCCGGGGTAGCGGGAGGCTTTCCTACGAGCAGTACTTC.

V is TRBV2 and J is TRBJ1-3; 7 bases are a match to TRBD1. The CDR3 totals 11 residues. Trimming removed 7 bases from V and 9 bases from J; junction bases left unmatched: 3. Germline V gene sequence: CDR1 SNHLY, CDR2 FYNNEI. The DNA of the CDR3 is TGTGCCAGCATAGACAGGGCCACCATATATTTT. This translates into CASIDRATIYF.

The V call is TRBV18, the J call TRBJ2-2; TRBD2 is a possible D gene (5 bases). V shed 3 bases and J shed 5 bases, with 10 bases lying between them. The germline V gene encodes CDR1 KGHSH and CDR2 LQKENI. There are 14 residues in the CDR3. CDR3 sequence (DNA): TGTGCCAGCTCACCTCTTGGAGGAACCGGGGAGCTGTTTTTT. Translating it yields CASSPLGGTGELFF.

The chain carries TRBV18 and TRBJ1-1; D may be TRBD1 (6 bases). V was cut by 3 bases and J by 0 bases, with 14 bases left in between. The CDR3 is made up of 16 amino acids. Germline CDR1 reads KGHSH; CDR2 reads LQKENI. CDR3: CASSPQQGNMNTEAFF. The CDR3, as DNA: TGTGCCAGCTCACCCCAACAGGGAAACATGAACACTGAAGCTTTCTTT.

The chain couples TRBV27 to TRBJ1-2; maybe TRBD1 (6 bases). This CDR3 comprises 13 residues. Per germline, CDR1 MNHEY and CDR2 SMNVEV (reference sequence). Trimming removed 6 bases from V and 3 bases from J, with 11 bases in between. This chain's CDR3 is CASSTGLDYGYTF. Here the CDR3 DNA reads TGTGCCAGCAGCACAGGGTTGGACTATGGCTACACCTTC.

The CDR3 sequence: CASSSQGGEDTQYF. The DNA of the CDR3 is TGCGCCAGCAGCTCACAGGGGGGGGAGGATACGCAGTATTTT. The J gene is TRBJ2-3, the V gene TRBV5-1; maybe TRBD1 (8 bases). V was trimmed by 3 bases and J by 6 bases, leaving 14 bases between them. CDR3 length: 14 residues. Germline V gives CDR1 SGHRS, CDR2 YFSETQ.

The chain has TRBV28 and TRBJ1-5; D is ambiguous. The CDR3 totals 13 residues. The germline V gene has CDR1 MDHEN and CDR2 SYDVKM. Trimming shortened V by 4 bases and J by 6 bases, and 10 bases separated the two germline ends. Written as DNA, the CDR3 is TGTGCCAGCAGTTCCCCGCCGGGTCAGCCCCAGCATTTT. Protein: CASSSPPGQPQHF.

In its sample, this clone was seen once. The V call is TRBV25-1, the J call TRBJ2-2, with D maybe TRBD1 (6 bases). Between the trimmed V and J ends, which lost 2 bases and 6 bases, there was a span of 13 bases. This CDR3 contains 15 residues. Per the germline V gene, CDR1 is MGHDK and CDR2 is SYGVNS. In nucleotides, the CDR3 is TGTGCCAGCAGTGAAGGGACAAAACGGGCCGGGGAGCTGTTTTTT. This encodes CASSEGTKRAGELFF.

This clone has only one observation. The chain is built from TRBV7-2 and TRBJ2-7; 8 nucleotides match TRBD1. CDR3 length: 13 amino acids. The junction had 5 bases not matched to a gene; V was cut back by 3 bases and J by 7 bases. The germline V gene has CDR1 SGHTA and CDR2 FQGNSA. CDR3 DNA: TGTGCCAGCAGCTTCGGACAGGGAAATGAGCAGTACTTC. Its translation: CASSFGQGNEQYF.

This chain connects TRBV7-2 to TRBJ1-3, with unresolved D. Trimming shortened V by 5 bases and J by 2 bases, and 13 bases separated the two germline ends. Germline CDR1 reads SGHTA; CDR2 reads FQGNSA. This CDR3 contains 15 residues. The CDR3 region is CASSPLRGTGNTIYF. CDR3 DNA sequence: TGTGCCAGCAGCCCCCTCCGGGGAACTGGAAACACCATATATTTT.

The CDR3 spells CASSYGLAGPHQETQYF. The CDR3 region has the DNA TGTGCCAGCAGTTATGGACTAGCGGGGCCCCACCAAGAGACCCAGTACTTC. This chain joins TRBV5-6 and TRBJ2-5; 12 positions agree with TRBD2. The junction had 8 bases not matched to a gene; V was cut back by 5 bases and J by 0 bases. The germline V gene has CDR1 SGHDT and CDR2 YYEEEE. There are 17 residues in the CDR3.